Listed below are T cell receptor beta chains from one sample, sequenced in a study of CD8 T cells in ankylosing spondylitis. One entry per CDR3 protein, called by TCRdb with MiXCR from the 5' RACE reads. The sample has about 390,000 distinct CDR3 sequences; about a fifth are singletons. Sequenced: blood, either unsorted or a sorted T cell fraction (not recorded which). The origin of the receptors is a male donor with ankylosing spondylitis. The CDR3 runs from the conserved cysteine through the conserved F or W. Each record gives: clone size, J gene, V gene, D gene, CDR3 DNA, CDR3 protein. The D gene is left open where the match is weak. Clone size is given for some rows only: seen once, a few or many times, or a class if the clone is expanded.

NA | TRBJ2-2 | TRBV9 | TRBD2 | TGTGCCAGCAGCGCCAGACTAGCGGGGGACACCGGGGAGCTGTTTTTT | CASSARLAGDTGELFF
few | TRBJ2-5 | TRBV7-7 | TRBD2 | TGTGCCAGCAGCCGTGGGACTAGCGGTGAAGAGACCCAGTACTTC | CASSRGTSGEETQYF
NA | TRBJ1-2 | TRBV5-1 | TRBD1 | TGCGCCAGCAGCCTCGGACAGGGGGCGTCGAAGGGTGAGGGCTACACCTTC | CASSLGQGASKGEGYTF
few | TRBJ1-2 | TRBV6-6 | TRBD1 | TGTGCCAGCAGTTGGCAGGGGGCGATCGGCTACACCTTC | CASSWQGAIGYTF
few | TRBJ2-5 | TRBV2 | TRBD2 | TGTGCCAGCAGTGCCCCGGGACTAGCGGAGACCTCGGGGACCCAGTACTTC | CASSAPGLAETSGTQYF
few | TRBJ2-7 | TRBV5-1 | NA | TGCGCCAGCAGCTCTGGGACGGGGACCTTTTCCTACGAGCAGTACTTC | CASSSGTGTFSYEQYF
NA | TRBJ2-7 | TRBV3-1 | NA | TGTGCCAGCAGCTTAGGGGCAGCGGACTACGAGCAGTACTTC | CASSLGAADYEQYF
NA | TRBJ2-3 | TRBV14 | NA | TGTGCCAGCAGCCAAGACTTCCGCGCAGATACGCAGTATTTT | CASSQDFRADTQYF
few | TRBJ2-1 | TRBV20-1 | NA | TGCAGTGCTAGTGGAAGGAGGGGCGGGGGCAGCTCCTACAATGAGCAGTTCTTC | CSASGRRGGGSSYNEQFF
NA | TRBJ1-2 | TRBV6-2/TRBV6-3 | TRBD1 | TGTGCCAGCCTTCCGGGACAGGGGAACTATGGCTACACCTTC | CASLPGQGNYGYTF
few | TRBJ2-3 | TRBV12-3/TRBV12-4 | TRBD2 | TGTGCCAGCAGTGGTAGGACTAGCGACACAGATACGCAGTATTTT | CASSGRTSDTDTQYF
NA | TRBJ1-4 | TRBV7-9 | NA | TGTGCCAGCAGCTCCACAGGGTCAACTAATGAAAAACTGTTTTTT | CASSSTGSTNEKLFF
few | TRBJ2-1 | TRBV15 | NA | TGTGCCACCAGCAGAGAGGGGGCATACAATGAGCAGTTCTTC | CATSREGAYNEQFF
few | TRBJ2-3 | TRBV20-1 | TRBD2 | TGCAGTGCTAGAGATCTAGCGGGATTAGATACGCAGTATTTT | CSARDLAGLDTQYF
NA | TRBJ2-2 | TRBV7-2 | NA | TGTGCCAGCAGCTTACAGCCACTAGCCTCGGCCGGGGAGCTGTTTTTT | CASSLQPLASAGELFF
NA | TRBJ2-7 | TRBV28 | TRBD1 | TGTGCCAGCAGGACAGGGTTCCACGAGCAGTACTTC | CASRTGFHEQYF
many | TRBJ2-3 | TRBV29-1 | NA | TGCAGCCTCCACGGGGGATCTATCACAGATACGCAGTATTTT | CSLHGGSITDTQYF
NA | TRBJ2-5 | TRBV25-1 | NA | TGTGCCAGCAGTAAGTGGGGGGAGAGCAAAGAGACCCAGTACTTC | CASSKWGESKETQYF
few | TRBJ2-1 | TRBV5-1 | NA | TGCGCCAGCAGCTTGGTCCCGGGACCCATTTACAATGAGCAGTTCTTC | CASSLVPGPIYNEQFF
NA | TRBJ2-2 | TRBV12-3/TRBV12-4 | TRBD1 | TGTGCCAGCAGTTGGACCGGGACAGCGAACACCGGGGAGCTGTTTTTT | CASSWTGTANTGELFF
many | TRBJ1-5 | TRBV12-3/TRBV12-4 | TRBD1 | TGTGCCAGCAGTTTAGCCACGACAGGGTGGTCTCAGCCCCAGCATTTT | CASSLATTGWSQPQHF
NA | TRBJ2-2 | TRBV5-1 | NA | TGCGCCAGCAGGACGGGAGAGAGGACCGGGGAGCTGTTTTTT | CASRTGERTGELFF
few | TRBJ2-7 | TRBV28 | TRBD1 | TGTGCCAGCAGAGGGACAGTCGACGAGCAGTACTTC | CASRGTVDEQYF
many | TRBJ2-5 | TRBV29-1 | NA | TGCAGCGGGACAGAACAAGAGACCCAGTACTTC | CSGTEQETQYF
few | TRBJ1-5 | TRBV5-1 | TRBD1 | TGCGCCAGCAGCCTAGACAGGGCCAACCAGCCCCAGCATTTT | CASSLDRANQPQHF
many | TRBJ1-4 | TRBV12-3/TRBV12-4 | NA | TGTGCCAGCAGTCGCCAGACCGGGCCTGTGGCTGAAAAACTGTTTTTT | CASSRQTGPVAEKLFF
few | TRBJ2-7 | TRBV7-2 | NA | TGTGCCAGCAGCTTCCTTGACCAGGGGGAGCAGTACTTC | CASSFLDQGEQYF
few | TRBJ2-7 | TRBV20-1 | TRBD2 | TGCAGTGCTGCCCCCCCAGCGGGAGGGGATGACGAGCAGTACTTC | CSAAPPAGGDDEQYF